This T cell receptor (beta chain) comes out of a study of cytomegalovirus exposure and HLA in healthy donors. General study points: Some V segments could not be told apart, so they were left out, TRBV6-2 and TRBV6-3 among them. The CMV antigen specificity of a few CMV-associated chains was confirmed through in vitro analysis. Sequencing artifact likely explains a cluster of highly shared sequence variants.

In the PCR, 60 Vbeta and 13 Jbeta primers were used. The protocol was immunoSEQ multiplex PCR, while the TCRdb copy is restricted to in-frame clones and leaves out a portion. The top ten clones hold approximately 7.6% of a sample with fewer than 90,000 clones, 65% to 70% of them seen once. The CDR3 has 13 residues. In germline, CDR1 is MNHNS, CDR2 SASEGT. The V segment lost 7 bases and the J segment 5 bases; nucleotides outside the gene matches: 6. Though nominally healthy at sampling, donors likely had unrecorded immune exposures. Concerning this clone itself: The antigen is unknown.

The receptor was isolated from a man aged 40-49 years in good health and CMV-seropositive. The sequencing input was PBMCs. The V and J genes are TRBV6-1 and TRBJ2-7, with 9 bases aligning to TRBD1. The CDR3, as DNA: TGTGCCAGCACCGGGACAGGGCCCCACGAGCAGTACTTC. It specifies CASTGTGPHEQYF.